This T cell receptor beta chain was documented in a study of shared clonotypes between healthy human individuals. Study-level information: The donors, two women and three men, were aged 18 to 49. Study results and limitations: Generally, estimated richness proved larger in naive subsets than it did in memory subsets. Four donors had about 5% of their naive CD4 clonotypes in common.

For this clone: Its antigen is unknown.

Once extracted for a subset, genomic DNA was divided evenly among several immunoSEQ plates. Clones were read by immunoSEQ multiplex PCR, and TCRdb kept only the in-frame ones, dropping some. In the table there are about 2.3 million clones, 85% to 95% of which are singletons. The V and J ends lost 7 bases and 2 bases respectively, with 11 bases between them. The CDR3 has 12 amino acids. The V gene's germline CDR1 is GTSNPN and CDR2 SVGIG (reference sequence). This clonotype originated in a man younger than 35 in good health. Some clones in this sample may be carry-over from other donors' samples. The sample was naive CD4+ T cells from PBMCs. Specified subset: CD45RA+ positively selected. The chain recombines TRBV30 with TRBJ1-1; D might be TRBD1 (5 bases). CDR3 region: CALLTANTEAFF. CDR3 nucleotide sequence: TGTGCCTTGCTGACAGCTAACACTGAAGCTTTCTTT.